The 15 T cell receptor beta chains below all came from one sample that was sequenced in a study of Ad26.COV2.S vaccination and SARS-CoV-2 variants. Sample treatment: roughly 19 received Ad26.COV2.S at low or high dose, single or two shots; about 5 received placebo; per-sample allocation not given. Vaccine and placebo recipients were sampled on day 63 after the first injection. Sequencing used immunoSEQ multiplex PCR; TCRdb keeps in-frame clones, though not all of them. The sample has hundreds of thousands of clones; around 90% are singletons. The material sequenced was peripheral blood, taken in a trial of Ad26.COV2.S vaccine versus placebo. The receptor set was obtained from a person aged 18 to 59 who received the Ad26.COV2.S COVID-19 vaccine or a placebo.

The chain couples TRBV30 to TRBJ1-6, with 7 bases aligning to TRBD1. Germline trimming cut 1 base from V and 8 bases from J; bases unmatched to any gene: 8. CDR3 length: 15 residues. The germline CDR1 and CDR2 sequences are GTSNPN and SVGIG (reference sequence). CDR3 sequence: CAWSDAGGVYSPLHF. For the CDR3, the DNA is TGTGCCTGGAGTGATGCAGGGGGTGTATATTCACCCCTCCACTTT.

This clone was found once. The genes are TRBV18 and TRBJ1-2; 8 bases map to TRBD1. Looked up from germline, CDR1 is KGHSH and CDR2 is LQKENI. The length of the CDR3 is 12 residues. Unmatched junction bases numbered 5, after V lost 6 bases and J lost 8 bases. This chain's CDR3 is CASSLDRDGYTF. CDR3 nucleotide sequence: TGTGCCAGCTCCCTGGACAGGGACGGCTACACCTTC. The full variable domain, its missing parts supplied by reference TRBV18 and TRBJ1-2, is NAGVMQNPRHLVRRRGQEARLRCSPMKGHSHVYWYRQLPEEGLKFMVYLQKENIIDESGMPKERFSAEFPKEGPSILRIQQVVRGDSAAYFCASSLDRDGYTFGSGTRLTVV.

The CDR3 loop is CASSTQAGGVIYGYTF. The CDR3 coding sequence is TGTGCCAGTAGTACCCAAGCCGGGGGTGTAATCTATGGCTACACCTTC. V gene TRBV19 combines with J gene TRBJ1-2; the D gene is possibly TRBD1 (5 bases). CDR1 is LNHDA and CDR2 is SQIVND in the germline V gene (reference sequence). The CDR3 spans 16 residues. Trimming removed 4 bases from V and 4 bases from J, with 19 bases in between.

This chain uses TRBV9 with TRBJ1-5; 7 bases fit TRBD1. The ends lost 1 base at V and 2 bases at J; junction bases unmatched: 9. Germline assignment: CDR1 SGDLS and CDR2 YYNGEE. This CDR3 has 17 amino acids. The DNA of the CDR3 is TGTGCCAGCAGCGTACTCTCAGGGGGGGAAGGCAATCAGCCCCAGCATTTT. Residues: CASSVLSGGEGNQPQHF.

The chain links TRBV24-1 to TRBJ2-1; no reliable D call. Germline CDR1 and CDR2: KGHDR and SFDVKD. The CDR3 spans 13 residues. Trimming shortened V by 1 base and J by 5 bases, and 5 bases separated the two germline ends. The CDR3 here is CATSDFKDNEQFF. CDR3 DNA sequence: TGTGCCACCAGTGATTTCAAAGACAATGAGCAGTTCTTC.

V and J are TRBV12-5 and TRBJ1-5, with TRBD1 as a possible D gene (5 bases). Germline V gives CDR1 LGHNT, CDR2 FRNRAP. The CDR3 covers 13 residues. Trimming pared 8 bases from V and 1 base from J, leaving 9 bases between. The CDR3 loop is CASRQGSNQPQHF. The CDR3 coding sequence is TGTGCTAGTCGGCAGGGAAGCAATCAGCCCCAGCATTTT.

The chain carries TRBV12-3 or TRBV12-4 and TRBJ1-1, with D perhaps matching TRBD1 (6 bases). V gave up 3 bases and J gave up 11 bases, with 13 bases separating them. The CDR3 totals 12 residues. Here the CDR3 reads CASSFRQEGAFF. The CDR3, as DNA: TGTGCCAGCAGTTTTAGACAGGAGGGGGCTTTCTTT.

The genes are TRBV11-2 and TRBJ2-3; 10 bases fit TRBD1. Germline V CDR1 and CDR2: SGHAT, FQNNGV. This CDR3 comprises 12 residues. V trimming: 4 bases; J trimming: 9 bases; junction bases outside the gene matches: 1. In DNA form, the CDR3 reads TGTGCCAGCAGCTCGGACAGGGGGACGCAGTATTTT. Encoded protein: CASSSDRGTQYF.

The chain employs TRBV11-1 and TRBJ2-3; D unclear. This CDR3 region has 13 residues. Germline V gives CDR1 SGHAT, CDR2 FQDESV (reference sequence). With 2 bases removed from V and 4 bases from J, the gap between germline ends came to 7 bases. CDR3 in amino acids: CASSLSPPDTQYF. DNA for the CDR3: TGTGCCAGCAGCTTATCTCCCCCAGATACGCAGTATTTT.

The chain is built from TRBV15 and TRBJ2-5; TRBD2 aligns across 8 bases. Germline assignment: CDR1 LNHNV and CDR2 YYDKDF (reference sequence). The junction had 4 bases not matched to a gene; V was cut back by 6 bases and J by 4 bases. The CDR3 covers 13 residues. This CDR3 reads CATSRGGAETQYF. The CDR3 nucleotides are TGTGCCACCAGTCGGGGGGGGGCAGAGACCCAGTACTTC.

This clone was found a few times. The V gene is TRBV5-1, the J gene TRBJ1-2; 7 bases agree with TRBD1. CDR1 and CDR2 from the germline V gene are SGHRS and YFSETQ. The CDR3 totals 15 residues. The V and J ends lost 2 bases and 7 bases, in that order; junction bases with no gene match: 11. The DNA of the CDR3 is TGCGCCAGCAGCTTCCGGACAGGTGTAACTTTTGGCTACACCTTC. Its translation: CASSFRTGVTFGYTF.

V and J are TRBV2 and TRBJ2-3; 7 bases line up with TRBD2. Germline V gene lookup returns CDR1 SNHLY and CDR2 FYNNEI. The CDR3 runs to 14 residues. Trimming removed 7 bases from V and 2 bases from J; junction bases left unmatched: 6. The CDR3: CASTLAAYTDTQYF. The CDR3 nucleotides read TGTGCCAGCACCCTAGCGGCCTACACAGATACGCAGTATTTT.

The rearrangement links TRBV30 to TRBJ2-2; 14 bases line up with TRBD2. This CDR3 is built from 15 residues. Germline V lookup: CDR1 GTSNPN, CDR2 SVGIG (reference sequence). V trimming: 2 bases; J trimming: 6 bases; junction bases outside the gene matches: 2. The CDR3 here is CAWSRLAGGPGELFF. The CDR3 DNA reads TGTGCCTGGAGTCGACTAGCGGGGGGGCCCGGGGAGCTGTTTTTT.

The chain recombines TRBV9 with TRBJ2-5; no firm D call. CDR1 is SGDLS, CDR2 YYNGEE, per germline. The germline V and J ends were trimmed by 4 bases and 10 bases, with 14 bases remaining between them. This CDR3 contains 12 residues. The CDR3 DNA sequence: TGTGCCAGCAGCCCGCCCGCCGGAGTCCAGTACTTC. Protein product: CASSPPAGVQYF. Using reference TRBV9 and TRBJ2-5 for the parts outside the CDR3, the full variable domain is DSGVTQTPKHLITATGQRVTLRCSPRSGDLSVYWYQQSLDQGLQFLIQYYNGEERAKGNILERFSAQQFPDLHSELNLSSLELGDSALYFCASSPPAGVQYFGPGTRLLVL.

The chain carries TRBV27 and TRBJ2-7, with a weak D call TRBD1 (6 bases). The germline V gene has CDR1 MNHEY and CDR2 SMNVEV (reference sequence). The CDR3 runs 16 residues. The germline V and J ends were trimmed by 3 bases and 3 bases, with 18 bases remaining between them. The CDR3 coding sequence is TGTGCCAGCAGTTTGAACAGGGTTGGGGCAGGCTACGAGCAGTACTTC. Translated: CASSLNRVGAGYEQYF.